These 8 T cell receptor beta chains share one sample of origin, sequenced in a study of T-cell memory formation after mild COVID-19 (dated by TCRdb to the early 2020s). Libraries were constructed by 5' RACE. TCRdb records Illumina NovaSeq 6000 as the sequencer. The public reads were reprocessed in TCRdb via fastp at Q25 and MiXCR, keeping in-frame beta chains. Each record represents a unique CDR3 protein, reported with the most common genes and DNA among its rows. The sample table holds roughly 560,000 distinct CDR3 sequences, of which around 21% were seen once. The top ten hold under 15% of the sample. The sample consisted of PBMCs or a T cell subset sorted from them (not recorded which). All receptors come from an adult woman who had mild COVID-19 (a few samples of this study predate the infection). The sample titles of this study are shuffled in the database, so cell type and time point are left out; the donor was told from shared clones.

The chain carries TRBV20-1 and TRBJ1-2; D remains ambiguous. The CDR3 totals 11 residues. V was pared by 6 bases and J by 5 bases, with 10 bases between. Germline loops: CDR1 DFQATT, CDR2 SNEGSKA (reference sequence). The CDR3 spells CSAPSWYGYTF. DNA of the CDR3: TGCAGTGCCCCCTCGTGGTATGGCTACACCTTC.

The chain carries TRBV20-1 and TRBJ1-6, with D hard to call. V was clipped by 1 base and J by 6 bases, with 7 bases between them. This CDR3 spans 13 amino acids. Germline CDR1 and CDR2: DFQATT and SNEGSKA (reference sequence). CDR3 DNA: TGCAGTGCTAGAGCGGACGGTAATTCACCCCTCCACTTT. Protein: CSARADGNSPLHF.

A few counts support this clonotype. This sequence joins TRBV18 and TRBJ2-1; D gene uncertain. The CDR3 consists of 16 residues. Trimming took off 1 base at V and 4 bases at J, with 14 bases between the two ends. Germline values: CDR1 KGHSH, CDR2 LQKENI. The CDR3 bases are TGTGCCAGCTCACCACAGACGGACCCAGTTTACAATGAGCAGTTCTTC. Translated: CASSPQTDPVYNEQFF.

This clonotype was seen ten or more times. V usage is TRBV24-1 and J usage is TRBJ1-2; D is ambiguous. The germline CDR1 and CDR2 sequences are KGHDR and SFDVKD. Trimming stripped 0 bases from V and 8 bases from J, with 3 bases between. This CDR3 spans 11 amino acids. The CDR3 here is CATSDLAGYTF. The CDR3 DNA follows: TGTGCCACCAGTGATTTGGCCGGCTACACCTTC.

The chain employs TRBV12-3 or TRBV12-4 and TRBJ1-2; 9 bases align to TRBD1. This CDR3 contains 16 residues. V was clipped by 5 bases and J by 3 bases; unmatched bases: 10. The CDR3: CASSPGTGKGDYGYTF. The CDR3 bases are TGTGCCAGCAGTCCGGGGACAGGGAAAGGGGACTATGGCTACACCTTC.

The chain couples TRBV20-1 to TRBJ1-5; D gene ambiguous. Germline lookup yields CDR1 DFQATT and CDR2 SNEGSKA (reference sequence). The V end was cut by 0 bases, the J end by 6 bases, with 6 bases between. The CDR3 runs to 12 residues. CDR3 DNA: TGCAGTGCTAGAGATCTTGGTCAGCCCCAGCATTTT. It encodes CSARDLGQPQHF.

This clonotype was found a few times. The chain couples TRBV6-6 to TRBJ2-7; no definite D call. V was pared by 4 bases and J by 0 bases, with 10 bases between. The length of the CDR3 is 14 residues. Germline values: CDR1 MNHNY, CDR2 SVGAGI (reference sequence). The CDR3 DNA is TGTGCCAGCAGTTCCGAAGACTCCTCCTACGAGCAGTACTTC. This codes for CASSSEDSSYEQYF.

This clonotype was seen a handful of times. V is TRBV5-4 and J is TRBJ2-1; 7 bases fit TRBD2. Per germline, CDR1 SGHNT and CDR2 YYREEE (reference sequence). V shed 4 bases, J shed 1 base, and the junction held 5 bases outside the gene matches. The CDR3 is 15 amino acids. The CDR3 spells CASSRPGGSYNEQFF. Written as DNA, the CDR3 is TGTGCCAGCAGCCGACCGGGGGGTTCCTACAATGAGCAGTTCTTC. The whole variable domain, filled in from reference TRBV5-4 and TRBJ2-1, reads ETGVTQSPTHLIKTRGQQVTLRCSSQSGHNTVSWYQQALGQGPQFIFQYYREEENGRGNFPPRFSGLQFPNYSSELNVNALELDDSALYLCASSRPGGSYNEQFFGPGTRLTVL.